This entry features one TCR beta chain sequence. Its specific antigen is unknown. Base qualities are missing; no much larger clone stands one base away. The record originates from a study of brain T cells in children with intractable seizures (TCRdb year 2021). Describing the broader study: As a first screen for immune gene transcripts, resected brain tissue from 53 pediatric epilepsy surgery cases was run on a NanoString immunology panel. About 65% of the 12 selected surgery cases also had pre-surgery blood sequenced, which left four cases with brain tissue only.

The immunoSEQ assay was applied to genomic DNA to generate the TCR beta chain sequences. The authors' analysis ran thus. Any CDR3 sequence that did not begin with the conserved framework cysteine at position 104 was removed by hand. To get clonality, the normalized Shannon's Diversity Index was subtracted from one, giving values from 0 (maximal diversity) to 1 (oligoclonal). Differences in the frequency of the same CDR3 between samples, such as brain versus blood, were assessed with chi-squared comparison-of-proportions tests. Public clonotypes were identified through searches of immuneACCESS, and similarity to known antiviral clonotypes was evaluated with the VDJdb browser. Entries here come from immuneACCESS through TCRdb and include only in-frame sequences with V and J called. Some clones fail to appear in such tables; in the studies checked, an unresolved V gene covers under half of the shortfall, and the cause of the remainder is unknown. Clone size and the V and J calls come from that table; the DNA yielded D and trimming. The table for this sample lists 110,000 or so clones; under 95% of them were counted only once. The ten largest make up 3.8% of the sample.

Explained via the paper, the time point label denotes: resected brain tissue, or blood drawn just prior to surgery. Surgery cases with the highest brain T cell transcript signatures were selected for TCR beta chain sequencing of brain tissue and, where available, blood. Before surgery, patients had received at least one anti-epileptic drug. The TCR-sequenced patients were children whose drug-resistant epilepsy was caused by tuberous sclerosis complex, focal cortical dysplasia, Rasmussen encephalitis or hemimegalencephaly. The blood samples were collected right before the epilepsy surgery. The Monarch genomic DNA purification kit was used to extract bulk genomic DNA from unsorted brain tissue and whole blood. Summary of the overall study and its limitations: Because sequencing depth was different between pre-surgery and post-surgery blood, clones absent from the pre-surgery sample may reflect undersampling. Viral specificity was inferred solely from CDR3 sequence similarity, and the HCMV serostatus of the patients was not known.

Clipping removes 7 bases from V and 7 bases from J, with 3 as the unmatched junction base count. Per the germline V gene, MNHEY is the CDR1 and SVGAGI is the CDR2. Including cysteine and phenylalanine, the CDR3 has 11 amino acids. Just the 33-base CDR3 DNA is kept, in frame starting at base 1. The sequence was collected from a boy younger than two with hemimegalencephaly and intractable seizures. Recombination linked TRBV6-5 to TRBJ1-2, and 7 junction bases match TRBD1. The sequencing here drew on peripheral blood, taken at surgery. In nucleotide form, the sequence is TGTGCCAGCACCTCAGGGGGTGGCTACACCTTC. This is translated as CASTSGGGYTF.